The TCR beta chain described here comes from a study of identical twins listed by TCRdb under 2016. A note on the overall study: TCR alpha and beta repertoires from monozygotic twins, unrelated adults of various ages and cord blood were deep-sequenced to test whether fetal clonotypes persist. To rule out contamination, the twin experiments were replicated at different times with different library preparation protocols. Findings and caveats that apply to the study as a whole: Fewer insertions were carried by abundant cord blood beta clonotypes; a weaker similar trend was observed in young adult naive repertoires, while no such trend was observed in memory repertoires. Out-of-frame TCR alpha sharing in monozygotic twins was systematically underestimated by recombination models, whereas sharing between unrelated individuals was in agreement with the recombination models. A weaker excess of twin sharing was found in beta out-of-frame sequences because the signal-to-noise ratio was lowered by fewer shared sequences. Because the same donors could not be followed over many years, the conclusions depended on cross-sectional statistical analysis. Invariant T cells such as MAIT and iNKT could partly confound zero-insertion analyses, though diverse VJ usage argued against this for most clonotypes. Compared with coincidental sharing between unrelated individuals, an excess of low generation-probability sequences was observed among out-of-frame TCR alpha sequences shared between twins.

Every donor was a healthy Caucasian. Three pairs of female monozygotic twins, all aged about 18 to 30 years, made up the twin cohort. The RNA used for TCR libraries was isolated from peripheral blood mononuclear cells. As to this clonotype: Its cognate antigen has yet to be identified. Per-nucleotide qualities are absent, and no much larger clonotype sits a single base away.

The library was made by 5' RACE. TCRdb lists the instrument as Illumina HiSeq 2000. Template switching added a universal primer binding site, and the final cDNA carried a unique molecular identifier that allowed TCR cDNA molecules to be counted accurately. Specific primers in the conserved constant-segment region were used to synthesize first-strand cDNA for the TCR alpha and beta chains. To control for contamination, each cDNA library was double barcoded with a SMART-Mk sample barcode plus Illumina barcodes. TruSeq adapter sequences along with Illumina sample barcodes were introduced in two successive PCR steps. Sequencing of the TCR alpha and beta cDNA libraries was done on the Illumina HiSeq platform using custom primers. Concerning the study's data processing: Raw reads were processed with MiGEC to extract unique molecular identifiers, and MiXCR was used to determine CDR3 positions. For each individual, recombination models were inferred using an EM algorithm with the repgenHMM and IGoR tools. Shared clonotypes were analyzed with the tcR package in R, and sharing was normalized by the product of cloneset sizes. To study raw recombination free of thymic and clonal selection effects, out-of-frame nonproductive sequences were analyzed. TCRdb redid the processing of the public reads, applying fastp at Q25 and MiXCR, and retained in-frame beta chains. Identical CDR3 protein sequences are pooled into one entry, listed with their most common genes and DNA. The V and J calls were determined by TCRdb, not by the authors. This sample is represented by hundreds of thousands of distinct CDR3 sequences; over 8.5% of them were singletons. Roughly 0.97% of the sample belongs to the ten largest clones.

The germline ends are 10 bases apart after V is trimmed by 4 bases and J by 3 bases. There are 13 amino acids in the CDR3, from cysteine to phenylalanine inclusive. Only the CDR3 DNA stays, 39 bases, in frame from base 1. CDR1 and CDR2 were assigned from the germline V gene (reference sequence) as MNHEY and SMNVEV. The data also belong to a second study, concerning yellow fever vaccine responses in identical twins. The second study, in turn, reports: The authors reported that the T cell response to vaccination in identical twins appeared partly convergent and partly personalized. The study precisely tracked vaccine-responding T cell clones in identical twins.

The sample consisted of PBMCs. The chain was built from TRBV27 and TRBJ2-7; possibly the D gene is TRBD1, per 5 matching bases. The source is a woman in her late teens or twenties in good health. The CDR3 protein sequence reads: CASSWGEFYEQYF. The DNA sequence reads TGTGCCAGCAGTTGGGGCGAATTCTACGAGCAGTACTTC.